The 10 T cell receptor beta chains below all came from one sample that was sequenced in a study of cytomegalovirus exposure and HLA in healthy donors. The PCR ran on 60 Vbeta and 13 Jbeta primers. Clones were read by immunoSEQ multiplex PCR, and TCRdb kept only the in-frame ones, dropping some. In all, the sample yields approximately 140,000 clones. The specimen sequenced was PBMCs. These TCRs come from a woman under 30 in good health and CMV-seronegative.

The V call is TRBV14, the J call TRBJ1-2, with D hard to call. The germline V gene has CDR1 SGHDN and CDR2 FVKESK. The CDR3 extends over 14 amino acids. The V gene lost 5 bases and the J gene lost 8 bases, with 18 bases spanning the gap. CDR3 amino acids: CASSEVLEEEGYTF. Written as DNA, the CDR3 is TGTGCCAGCAGCGAGGTCTTGGAGGAAGAGGGCTACACCTTC. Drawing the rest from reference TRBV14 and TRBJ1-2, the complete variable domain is EAGVTQFPSHSVIEKGQTVTLRCDPISGHDNLYWYRRVMGKEIKFLLHFVKESKQDESGMPNNRFLAERTGGTYSTLKVQPAELEDSGVYFCASSEVLEEEGYTFGSGTRLTVV.

CDR3 loop: CAWSISVAEAFF. The CDR3 nucleotides are TGTGCCTGGAGTATTAGCGTCGCTGAAGCTTTCTTT. V and J are TRBV30 and TRBJ1-1; no clear D gene. V was pared by 2 bases and J by 6 bases, with 10 bases between. Germline V gene sequence: CDR1 GTSNPN, CDR2 SVGIG (reference sequence). The CDR3 runs to 12 residues. The full variable domain, rest sourced from reference TRBV30 and TRBJ1-1, is SQTIHQWPATLVQPVGSPLSLECTVEGTSNPNLYWYRQAAGRGLQLLFYSVGIGQISSEVPQNLSASRPQDRQFILSSKKLLLSDSGFYLCAWSISVAEAFFGQGTRLTVV.

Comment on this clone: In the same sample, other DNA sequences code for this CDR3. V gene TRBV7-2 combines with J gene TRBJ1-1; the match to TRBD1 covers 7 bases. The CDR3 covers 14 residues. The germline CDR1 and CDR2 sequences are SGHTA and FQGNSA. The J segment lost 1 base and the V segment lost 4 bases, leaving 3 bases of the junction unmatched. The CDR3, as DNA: TGTGCCAGCAGCTCACAGGGGCAGAACACTGAAGCTTTCTTT. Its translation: CASSSQGQNTEAFF.

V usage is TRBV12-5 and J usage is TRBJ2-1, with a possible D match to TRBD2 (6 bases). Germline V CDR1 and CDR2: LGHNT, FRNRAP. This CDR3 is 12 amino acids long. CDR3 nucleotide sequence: TGTGCCTGGGGGGTATCCTACAATGAGCAGTTCTTC. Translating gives CAWGVSYNEQFF.

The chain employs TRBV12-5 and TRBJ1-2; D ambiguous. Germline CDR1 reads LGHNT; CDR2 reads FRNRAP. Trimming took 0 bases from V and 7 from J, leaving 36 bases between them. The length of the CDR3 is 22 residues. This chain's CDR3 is CASGLVPYPPFTYMAGMGGYTF. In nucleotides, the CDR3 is TGTGCTAGTGGTTTGGTTCCATACCCCCCCTTTACCTACATGGCCGGGATGGGTGGCTACACCTTC.

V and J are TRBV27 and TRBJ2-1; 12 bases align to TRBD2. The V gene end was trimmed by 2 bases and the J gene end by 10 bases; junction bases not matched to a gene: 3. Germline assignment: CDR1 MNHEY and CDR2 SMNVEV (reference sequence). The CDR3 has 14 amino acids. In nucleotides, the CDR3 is TGTGCCAGCAGTTTAACTAGCGGGAGGCGGGAGCAGTTCTTC. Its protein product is CASSLTSGRREQFF.

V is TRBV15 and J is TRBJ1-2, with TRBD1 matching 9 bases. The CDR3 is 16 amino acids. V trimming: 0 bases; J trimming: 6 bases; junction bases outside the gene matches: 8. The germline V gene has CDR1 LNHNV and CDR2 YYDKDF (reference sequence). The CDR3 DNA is TGTGCCACCAGCAGAGATTTGGGACAGGGAGGGGATGGCTACACCTTC. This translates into CATSRDLGQGGDGYTF.

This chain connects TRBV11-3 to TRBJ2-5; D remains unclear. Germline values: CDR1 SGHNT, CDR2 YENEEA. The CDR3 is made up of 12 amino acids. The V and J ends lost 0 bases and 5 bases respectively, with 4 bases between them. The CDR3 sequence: CASSLEAETQYF. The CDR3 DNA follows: TGTGCCAGCAGCTTAGAAGCGGAGACCCAGTACTTC.

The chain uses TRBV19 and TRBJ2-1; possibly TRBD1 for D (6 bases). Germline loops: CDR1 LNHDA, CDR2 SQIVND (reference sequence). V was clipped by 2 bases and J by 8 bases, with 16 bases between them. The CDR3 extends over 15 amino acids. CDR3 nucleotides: TGTGCCAGTAGTATACAGGGGTGGGGTTCGGATGAGCAGTTCTTC. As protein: CASSIQGWGSDEQFF.

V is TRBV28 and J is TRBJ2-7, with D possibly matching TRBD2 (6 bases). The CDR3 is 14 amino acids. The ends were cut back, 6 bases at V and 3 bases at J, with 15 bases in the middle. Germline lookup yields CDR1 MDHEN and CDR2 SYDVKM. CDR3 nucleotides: TGTGCCAGCAGCACCTCGGGGAGGTTCTACGAGCAGTACGTC. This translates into CASSTSGRFYEQYV.